The 23 T cell receptor beta chains below all came from one sample that was sequenced in a study of cytomegalovirus exposure and HLA in healthy donors. PCR used 60 Vbeta primers and 13 Jbeta primers. The protocol was immunoSEQ multiplex PCR, while the TCRdb copy is restricted to in-frame clones and leaves out a portion. The repertoire has some 120,000 clones, approximately 80% of them found once; the top ten carry roughly 3.5%. The sequenced sample consisted of PBMCs. The receptors were sampled from a man aged 35 to 55 in good health and CMV-seronegative.

This clone was detected once. The V call is TRBV7-3, the J call TRBJ2-1, with a possible D match to TRBD2 (6 bases). The CDR3 runs 15 residues. V was clipped by 5 bases and J by 8 bases, with 19 bases between them. Germline CDR1 SGHTA, CDR2 FQGTGA. The CDR3 here is CASSLGGRIYDEQFF. The CDR3 DNA is TGTGCCAGCAGCCTCGGGGGACGGATCTATGATGAGCAGTTCTTC. The whole variable domain, remainder taken from reference TRBV7-3 and TRBJ2-1, is GAGVSQTPSNKVTEKGKYVELRCDPISGHTALYWYRQSLGQGPEFLIYFQGTGAADDSGLPNDRFFAVRPEGSVSTLKIQRTERGDSAVYLCASSLGGRIYDEQFFGPGTRLTVL.

The rearrangement uses TRBV19 and TRBJ2-7; maybe TRBD2 (6 bases). The V end lost 6 bases, the J end lost 6 bases, and 18 bases lay between the germline ends. The CDR3 covers 14 residues. The germline CDR1 and CDR2 sequences are LNHDA and SQIVND (reference sequence). The CDR3 is CASRVGGSISEQYF. CDR3 DNA: TGTGCCAGTAGGGTGGGGGGATCCATCTCCGAGCAGTACTTC.

V and J are TRBV7-2 and TRBJ1-4, with a tentative D call TRBD1 (6 bases). The CDR3 spans 15 residues. Trimming took 5 bases from V and 1 from J, leaving 11 bases between them. CDR1 is SGHTA and CDR2 is FQGNSA in the germline V gene. The CDR3 region has the DNA TGTGCCAGCAGCCCACGCAGGGGAACTAATGAAAAACTGTTTTTT. Translated, it gives CASSPRRGTNEKLFF.

This sequence joins TRBV7-3 and TRBJ2-3; tentatively, D is TRBD1 (5 bases). Germline V CDR1 and CDR2: SGHTA, FQGTGA. Trimming stripped 2 bases from V and 6 bases from J, with 15 bases between. The CDR3 has 15 residues. As DNA, the CDR3 is TGTGCCAGCAGCTTAGGGCGTAGGGGTGGGGATACGCAGTATTTT. This translates into CASSLGRRGGDTQYF.

The V call is TRBV11-2, the J call TRBJ2-7; 8 nucleotides align to TRBD2. Germline V CDR1 and CDR2: SGHAT, FQNNGV. This CDR3 contains 16 residues. Trimming cost V 5 bases and J 1 base; bases outside gene matches: 10. CDR3 sequence (DNA): TGTGCCAGCAGCGTTGGACTAGCCGCCCTATCCTACGAGCAGTACTTC. It encodes CASSVGLAALSYEQYF.

The rearrangement joins TRBV19 to TRBJ1-5; the D gene is possibly TRBD1 (6 bases). This CDR3 contains 14 residues. The V end lost 2 bases, the J end lost 4 bases, and 9 bases lay between the germline ends. Per the germline V gene, CDR1 is LNHDA and CDR2 is SQIVND (reference sequence). The CDR3 is CASSIKGQNQPQHF. The CDR3 DNA reads TGTGCCAGTAGTATAAAGGGACAAAATCAGCCCCAGCATTTT.

The chain recombines TRBV7-2 with TRBJ1-2; D perhaps matches TRBD1 (6 bases). Per germline, CDR1 SGHTA and CDR2 FQGNSA. CDR3 length equals 13 residues. Trimming shortened V by 3 bases and J by 8 bases, and 13 bases separated the two germline ends. The CDR3 DNA reads as TGTGCCAGCAGCTTCCCACAGGGTGGGGGCTACACCTTC. As protein: CASSFPQGGGYTF.

The chain links TRBV4-3 to TRBJ1-1, with TRBD1 as a possible D gene (5 bases). V dropped 0 bases and J dropped 7 bases, with 12 bases sitting between them. This CDR3 has 14 amino acids. Germline V gene sequence: CDR1 LGHNA, CDR2 YSLEER. DNA for the CDR3: TGCGCCAGCAGCCAAGATCGGGGGGAGGGTGAAGCTTTCTTT. Protein: CASSQDRGEGEAFF.

This chain joins TRBV6-1 and TRBJ2-7; 10 nucleotides agree with TRBD2. The CDR3 runs to 15 residues. From germline, CDR1 is MNHNS and CDR2 SASEGT. Trimming at V came to 2 bases and at J to 3 bases, leaving 4 bases not matched to a gene. The CDR3 sequence: CASSEWPSGSYEQYF. CDR3 DNA: TGTGCCAGCAGTGAATGGCCTAGCGGGAGCTACGAGCAGTACTTC.

The gene calls are TRBV18 and TRBJ2-3, with 10 bases fitting TRBD2. The CDR3 is made up of 19 amino acids. The germline V gene has CDR1 KGHSH and CDR2 LQKENI. Trimming at V came to 6 bases and at J to 0 bases, leaving 15 bases not matched to a gene. The CDR3 here is CASSSYGASGGTSTDTQYF. CDR3 bases: TGTGCCAGCTCTTCCTACGGGGCTAGCGGGGGAACCAGCACAGATACGCAGTATTTT.

This chain uses TRBV19 with TRBJ1-1; a possible D gene is TRBD1 (5 bases). Per the germline V gene, CDR1 is LNHDA and CDR2 is SQIVND (reference sequence). The CDR3 has 14 residues. V was shortened by 5 bases and J by 2 bases, with 12 bases between the two germline ends. CDR3 protein: CASSYQDTNTEAFF. For the CDR3, the DNA is TGTGCCAGTAGTTATCAGGACACCAACACTGAAGCTTTCTTT.

This chain connects TRBV4-3 to TRBJ1-6; D is unresolved. The CDR3 covers 14 residues. Trimming removed 4 bases from V and 7 bases from J, with 11 bases in between. CDR1 and CDR2 (germline): LGHNA, YSLEER. The chain's CDR3 is CASSPLGGNSPLHF. The DNA for the CDR3 is TGCGCCAGCAGCCCCCTTGGAGGAAATTCACCCCTCCACTTT.

The J gene is TRBJ2-7, the V gene TRBV2, with D possibly TRBD1 on 5 matching bases. Trimming took 6 bases from V and 5 from J, leaving 14 bases between them. The germline V gene encodes CDR1 SNHLY and CDR2 FYNNEI. CDR3 size: 13 residues. The chain's CDR3 is CASRGAYRNEQYF. The CDR3 nucleotides are TGTGCCAGCAGAGGGGCCTACAGGAACGAGCAGTACTTC.

The chain is built from TRBV5-1 and TRBJ2-2, with D perhaps TRBD2 (6 bases). This CDR3 has 17 amino acids. The V gene's germline CDR1 is SGHRS and CDR2 YFSETQ. V was clipped by 0 bases and J by 4 bases, with 16 bases between them. CDR3 sequence: CASSLAVGSGVTGELFF. The CDR3 nucleotides are TGCGCCAGCAGCTTGGCCGTCGGTAGCGGTGTCACCGGGGAGCTGTTTTTT.

CDR3 DNA: TGTGCCAGCTCGTTCACAGGGATCTACGGAAACACCATATATTTT. Its translation is CASSFTGIYGNTIYF. This rearrangement joins TRBV28 to TRBJ1-3, with TRBD1 as a possible D gene (6 bases). In germline, CDR1 is MDHEN, CDR2 SYDVKM. The CDR3 is 15 amino acids. Trimming shortened V by 8 bases and J by 4 bases, and 18 bases separated the two germline ends.

The chain uses TRBV29-1 and TRBJ2-7; TRBD1 matches at 12 bases. This CDR3 comprises 13 residues. Germline assignment: CDR1 SQVTM and CDR2 ANQGSEA. The V segment lost 6 bases and the J segment 2 bases; nucleotides outside the gene matches: 2. In DNA form, the CDR3 reads TGCAGCGTGCGGGACAGGGGGCCCTACGAGCAGTACTTC. It yields the protein CSVRDRGPYEQYF.

The chain joins TRBV2 to TRBJ2-5, with D perhaps matching TRBD2 (5 bases). CDR3 size: 14 residues. Germline V gives CDR1 SNHLY, CDR2 FYNNEI. V lost 4 bases, J lost 3 bases, and 12 bases lay in between. The DNA for the CDR3 is TGTGCCAGCAGTGTGGGGAACGGGAAAGAGACCCAGTACTTC. It translates to CASSVGNGKETQYF.

This chain uses TRBV7-3 with TRBJ2-1; perhaps TRBD2 as D (7 bases). Germline CDR1 SGHTA, CDR2 FQGTGA. With 2 bases removed from V and 4 bases from J, the gap between germline ends came to 12 bases. CDR3 size: 15 residues. The CDR3 region has the DNA TGTGCCAGCAGCTTACGGGGGGCCGGGTACAATGAGCAGTTCTTC. It encodes CASSLRGAGYNEQFF.

This chain uses TRBV7-6 with TRBJ1-3; D remains ambiguous. Germline loops: CDR1 SGHVS, CDR2 FNYEAQ. V was cut by 1 base and J by 0 bases, with 7 bases left in between. The CDR3 length is 15 residues. The CDR3 nucleotides read TGTGCCAGCAGCTTAGGTTCCTTCTCTGGAAACACCATATATTTT. This codes for CASSLGSFSGNTIYF. Full variable domain (missing parts from reference TRBV7-6 and TRBJ1-3): GAGVSQSPRYKVTKRGQDVALRCDPISGHVSLYWYRQALGQGPEFLTYFNYEAQQDKSGLPNDRFSAERPEGSISTLTIQRTEQRDSAMYRCASSLGSFSGNTIYFGEGSWLTVV.

This clone has just a few counts. The rearrangement links TRBV7-9 to TRBJ2-2, with a tentative D call TRBD2 (5 bases). CDR3 length: 16 amino acids. Germline-derived CDR1 and CDR2 are SEHNR and FQNEAQ (reference sequence). Trimming stripped 5 bases from V and 5 bases from J, with 18 bases between. Written as DNA, the CDR3 is TGTGCCAGCAGCGCTCCCGGGAACCCGCGGACCGGGGAGCTGTTTTTT. It yields the protein CASSAPGNPRTGELFF.

This chain connects TRBV7-9 to TRBJ1-1, with D tentatively TRBD1 (5 bases). The length of the CDR3 is 13 residues. CDR1 and CDR2 from the germline V gene are SEHNR and FQNEAQ (reference sequence). The V and J ends lost 1 base and 4 bases respectively, with 7 bases between them. The CDR3 reads CASSLGGVTEAFF. The CDR3 DNA reads as TGTGCCAGCAGCTTAGGGGGGGTCACTGAAGCTTTCTTT.

The rearrangement joins TRBV6-1 to TRBJ2-7, with a weak D call TRBD1 (5 bases). V was shortened by 2 bases and J by 2 bases, with 10 bases between the two germline ends. The CDR3 has 14 residues. Germline CDR1 MNHNS, CDR2 SASEGT. The CDR3 protein is CASSEFDSPYEQYF. The CDR3 DNA follows: TGTGCCAGCAGTGAATTCGACAGCCCCTACGAGCAGTACTTC.

V is TRBV6-1 and J is TRBJ1-2; TRBD1 aligns across 10 bases. CDR3 size: 14 residues. With 6 bases clipped from V and 5 bases from J, the junction kept 6 bases outside the gene matches. Germline V gene lookup returns CDR1 MNHNS and CDR2 SASEGT. The CDR3 sequence: CASSQRDRGYGYTF. CDR3 nucleotide sequence: TGTGCCAGCAGCCAAAGGGACAGGGGATATGGCTACACCTTC.